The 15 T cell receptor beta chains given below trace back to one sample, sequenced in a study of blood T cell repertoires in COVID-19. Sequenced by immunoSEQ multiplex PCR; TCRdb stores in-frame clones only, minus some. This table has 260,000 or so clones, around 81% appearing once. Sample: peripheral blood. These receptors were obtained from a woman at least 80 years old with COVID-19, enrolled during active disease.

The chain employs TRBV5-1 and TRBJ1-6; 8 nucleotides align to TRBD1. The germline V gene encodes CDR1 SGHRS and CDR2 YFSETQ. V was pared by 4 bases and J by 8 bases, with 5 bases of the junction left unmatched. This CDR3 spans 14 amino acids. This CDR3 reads CASSPGQEYSPLHF. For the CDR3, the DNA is TGCGCCAGCAGCCCGGGACAGGAATATTCACCCCTCCACTTT.

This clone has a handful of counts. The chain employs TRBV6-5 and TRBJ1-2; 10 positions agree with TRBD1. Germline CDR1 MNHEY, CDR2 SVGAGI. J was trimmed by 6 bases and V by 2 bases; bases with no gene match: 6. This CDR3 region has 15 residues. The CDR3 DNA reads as TGTGCCAGCAGTTACGGGACAGGGGCAAGGGATGGCTACACCTTC. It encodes CASSYGTGARDGYTF.

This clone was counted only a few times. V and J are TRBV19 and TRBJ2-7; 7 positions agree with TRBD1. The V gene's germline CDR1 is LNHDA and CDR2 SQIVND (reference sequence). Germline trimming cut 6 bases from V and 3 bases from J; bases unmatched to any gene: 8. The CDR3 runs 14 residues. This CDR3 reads CASSPRTGFYEQYF. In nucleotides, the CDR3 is TGTGCCAGTAGCCCAAGGACAGGATTCTACGAGCAGTACTTC.

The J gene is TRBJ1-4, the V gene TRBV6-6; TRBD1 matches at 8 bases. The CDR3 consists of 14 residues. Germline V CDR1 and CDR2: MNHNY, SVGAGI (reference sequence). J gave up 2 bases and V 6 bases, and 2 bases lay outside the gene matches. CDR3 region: CASRRTGTNEKLFF. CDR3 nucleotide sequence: TGTGCCAGCAGGAGGACAGGGACTAATGAAAAACTGTTTTTT.

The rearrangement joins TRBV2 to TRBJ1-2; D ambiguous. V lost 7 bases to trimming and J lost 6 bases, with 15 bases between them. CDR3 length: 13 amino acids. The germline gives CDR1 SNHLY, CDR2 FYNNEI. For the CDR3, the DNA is TGTGCCAGCAACCGAGCAGGAATGGATGGCTACACCTTC. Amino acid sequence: CASNRAGMDGYTF.

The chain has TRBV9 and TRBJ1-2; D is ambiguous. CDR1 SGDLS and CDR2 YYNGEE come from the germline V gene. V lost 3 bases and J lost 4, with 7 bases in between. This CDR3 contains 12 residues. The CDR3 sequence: CASSGRSYGYTF. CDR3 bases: TGTGCCAGCAGCGGTAGGAGCTATGGCTACACCTTC. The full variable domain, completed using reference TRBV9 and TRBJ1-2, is DSGVTQTPKHLITATGQRVTLRCSPRSGDLSVYWYQQSLDQGLQFLIQYYNGEERAKGNILERFSAQQFPDLHSELNLSSLELGDSALYFCASSGRSYGYTFGSGTRLTVV.

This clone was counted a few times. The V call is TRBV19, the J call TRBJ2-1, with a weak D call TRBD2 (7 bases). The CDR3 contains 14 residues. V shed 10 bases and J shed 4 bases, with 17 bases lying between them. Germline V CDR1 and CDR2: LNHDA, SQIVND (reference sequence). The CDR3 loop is CATLGGALYNEQFF. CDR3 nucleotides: TGTGCCACCTTGGGGGGGGCGCTTTACAATGAGCAGTTCTTC.

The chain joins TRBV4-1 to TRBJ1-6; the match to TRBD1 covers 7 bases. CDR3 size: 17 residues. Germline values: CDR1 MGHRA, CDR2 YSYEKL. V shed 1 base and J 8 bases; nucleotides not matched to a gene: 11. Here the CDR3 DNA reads TGCGCCAGCAGCCAAGGGGTAGGGGGCAATAGGGATTCACCCCTCCACTTT. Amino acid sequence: CASSQGVGGNRDSPLHF.

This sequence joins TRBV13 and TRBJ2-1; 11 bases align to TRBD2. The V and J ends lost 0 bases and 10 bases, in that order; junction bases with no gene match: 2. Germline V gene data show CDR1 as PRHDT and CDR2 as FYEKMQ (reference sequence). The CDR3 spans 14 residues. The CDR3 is CASSLGLAGDEQFF. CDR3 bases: TGTGCCAGCAGCTTAGGACTAGCGGGAGACGAGCAGTTCTTC.

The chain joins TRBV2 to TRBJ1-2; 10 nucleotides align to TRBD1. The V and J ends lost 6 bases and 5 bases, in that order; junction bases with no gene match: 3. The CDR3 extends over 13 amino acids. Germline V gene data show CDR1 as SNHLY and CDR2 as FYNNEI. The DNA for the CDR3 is TGTGCCAGCAGGTGGACAGGGGGATATGGCTACACCTTC. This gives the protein CASRWTGGYGYTF.

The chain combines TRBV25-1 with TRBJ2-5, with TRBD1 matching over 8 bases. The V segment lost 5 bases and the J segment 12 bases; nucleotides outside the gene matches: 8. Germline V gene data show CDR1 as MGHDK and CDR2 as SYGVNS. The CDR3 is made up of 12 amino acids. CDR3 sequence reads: CASSPHGQGKYF. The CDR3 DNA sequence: TGTGCCAGCAGTCCCCACGGACAGGGAAAGTACTTC.

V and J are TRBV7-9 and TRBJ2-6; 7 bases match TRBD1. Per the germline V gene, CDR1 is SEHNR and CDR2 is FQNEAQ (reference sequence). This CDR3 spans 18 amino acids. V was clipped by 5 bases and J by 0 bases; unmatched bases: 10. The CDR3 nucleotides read TGTGCCAGCAGCCCAGGGGGACAGTCGAGCTCTGGGGCCAACGTCCTGACTTTC. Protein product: CASSPGGQSSSGANVLTF.

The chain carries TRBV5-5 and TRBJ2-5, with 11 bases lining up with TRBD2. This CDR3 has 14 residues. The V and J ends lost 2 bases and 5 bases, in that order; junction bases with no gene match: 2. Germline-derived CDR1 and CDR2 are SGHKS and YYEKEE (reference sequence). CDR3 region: CASSFGLAGETQYF. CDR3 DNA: TGTGCCAGCAGCTTTGGACTAGCGGGTGAGACCCAGTACTTC.

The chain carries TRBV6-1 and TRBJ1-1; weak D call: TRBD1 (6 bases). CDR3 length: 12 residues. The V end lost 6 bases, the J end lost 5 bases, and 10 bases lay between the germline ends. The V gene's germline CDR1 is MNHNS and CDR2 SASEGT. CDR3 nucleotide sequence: TGTGCCAGCAGAGAGGGGGGGACTGAAGCTTTCTTT. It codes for CASREGGTEAFF.

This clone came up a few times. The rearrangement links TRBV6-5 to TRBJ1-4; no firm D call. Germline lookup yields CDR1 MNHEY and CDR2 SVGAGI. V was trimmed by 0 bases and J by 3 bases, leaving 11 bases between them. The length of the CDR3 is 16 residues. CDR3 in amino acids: CASSYSLTGSNEKLFF. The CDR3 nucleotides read TGTGCCAGCAGTTACTCGTTGACGGGTTCTAATGAAAAACTGTTTTTT.